This TCR beta chain was identified in a study of beta chain features in type 1 diabetes. The authors reverse transcribed all of the isolated RNA, so sequencing captured expressed TCRB transcripts. Clones were sequenced by immunoSEQ multiplex PCR, and TCRdb holds only the in-frame ones, with some missing. The data show almost 350,000 clones, 6.5% to 10% seen once. This clone was counted between two and nine times. The V end was cut by 9 bases, the J end by 1 base, with 12 bases between. Germline CDR1 is KGHSH and CDR2 is LQKENI. The CDR3 has 13 amino acids. This rearrangement joins TRBV18 to TRBJ1-1; weak D call: TRBD1 (5 bases). Sequencing was done on a sample of central memory CD4+ T cells from blood. The sequence derives from a woman younger than 35 in good health. The CDR3 coding sequence is TGTGCCAGTGCCGGACAATCGAACACTGAAGCTTTCTTT. Residues: CASAGQSNTEAFF.